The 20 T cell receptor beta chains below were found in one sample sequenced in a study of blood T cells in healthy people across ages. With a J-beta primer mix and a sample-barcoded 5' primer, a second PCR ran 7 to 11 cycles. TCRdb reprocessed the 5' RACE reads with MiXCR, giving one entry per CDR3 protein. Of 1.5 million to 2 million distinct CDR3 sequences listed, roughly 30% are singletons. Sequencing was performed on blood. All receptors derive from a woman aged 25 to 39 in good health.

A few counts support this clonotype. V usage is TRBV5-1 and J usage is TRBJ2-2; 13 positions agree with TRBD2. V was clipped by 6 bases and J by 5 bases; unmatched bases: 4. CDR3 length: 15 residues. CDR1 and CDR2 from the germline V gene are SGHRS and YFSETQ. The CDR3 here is CASTPGLAGTGELFF. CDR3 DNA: TGCGCCAGCACTCCGGGACTAGCGGGAACCGGGGAGCTGTTTTTT.

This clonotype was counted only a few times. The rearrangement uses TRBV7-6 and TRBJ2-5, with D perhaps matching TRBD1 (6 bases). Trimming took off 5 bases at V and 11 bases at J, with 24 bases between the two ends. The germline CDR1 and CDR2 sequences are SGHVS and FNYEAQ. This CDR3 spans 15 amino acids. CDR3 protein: CASSPGWGLGEEQYF. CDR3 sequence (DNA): TGTGCCAGCAGCCCAGGGTGGGGGCTCGGGGAAGAGCAGTACTTC. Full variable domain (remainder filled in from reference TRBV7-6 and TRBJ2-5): GAGVSQSPRYKVTKRGQDVALRCDPISGHVSLYWYRQALGQGPEFLTYFNYEAQQDKSGLPNDRFSAERPEGSISTLTIQRTEQRDSAMYRCASSPGWGLGEEQYFGPGTRLLVL.

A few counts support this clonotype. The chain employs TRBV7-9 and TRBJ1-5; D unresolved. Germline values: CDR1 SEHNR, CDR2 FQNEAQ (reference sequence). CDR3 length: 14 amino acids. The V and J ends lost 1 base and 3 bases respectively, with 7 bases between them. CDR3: CASSLGSYNQPQHF. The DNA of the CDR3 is TGTGCCAGCAGCTTAGGGTCCTACAATCAGCCCCAGCATTTT.

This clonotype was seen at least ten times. The CDR3 region has the DNA TGCGCCAGCAGCCAAGAGATCGCCGGGGCCGGCTACGAGCAGTACTTC. Residues: CASSQEIAGAGYEQYF. The V and J genes are TRBV4-3 and TRBJ2-7; D is tentatively TRBD1 or TRBD2 (5 bases each). Germline values: CDR1 LGHNA, CDR2 YSLEER. The CDR3 extends over 16 amino acids. Trimming removed 0 bases from V and 3 bases from J, with 15 bases in between.

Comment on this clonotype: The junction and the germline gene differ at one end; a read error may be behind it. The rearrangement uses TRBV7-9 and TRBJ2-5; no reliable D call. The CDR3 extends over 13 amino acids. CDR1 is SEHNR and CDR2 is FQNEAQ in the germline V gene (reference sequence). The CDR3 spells CASSLTPQEAQYF. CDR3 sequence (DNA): TGTGCCAGCAGCTTGACACCCCAAGAGGCCCAGTACTTC.

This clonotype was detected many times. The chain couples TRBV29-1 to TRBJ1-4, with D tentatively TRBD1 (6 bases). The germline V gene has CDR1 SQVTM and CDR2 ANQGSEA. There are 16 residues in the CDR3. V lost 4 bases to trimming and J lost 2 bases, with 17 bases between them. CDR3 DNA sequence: TGCAGCGTTGTAATCTCTATGGGGGCCACTAATGAAAAACTGTTTTTT. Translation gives CSVVISMGATNEKLFF.

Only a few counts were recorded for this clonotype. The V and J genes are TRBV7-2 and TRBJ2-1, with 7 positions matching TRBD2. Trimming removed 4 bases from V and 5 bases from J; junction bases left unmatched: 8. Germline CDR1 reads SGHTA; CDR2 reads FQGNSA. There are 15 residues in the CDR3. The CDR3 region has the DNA TGTGCCAGCAGCTCGAGCGGGACCGCCAACAATGAGCAGTTCTTC. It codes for CASSSSGTANNEQFF. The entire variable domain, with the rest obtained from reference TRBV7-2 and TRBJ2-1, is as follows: GAGVSQSPSNKVTEKGKDVELRCDPISGHTALYWYRQSLGQGLEFLIYFQGNSAPDKSGLPSDRFSAERTGGSVSTLTIQRTQQEDSAVYLCASSSSGTANNEQFFGPGTRLTVL.

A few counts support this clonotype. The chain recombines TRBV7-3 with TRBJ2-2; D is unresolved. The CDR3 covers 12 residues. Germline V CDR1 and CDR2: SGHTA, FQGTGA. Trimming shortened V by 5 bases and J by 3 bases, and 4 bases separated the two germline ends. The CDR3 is CASSPHTGELFF. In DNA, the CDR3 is TGTGCCAGCAGCCCTCACACCGGGGAGCTGTTTTTT.

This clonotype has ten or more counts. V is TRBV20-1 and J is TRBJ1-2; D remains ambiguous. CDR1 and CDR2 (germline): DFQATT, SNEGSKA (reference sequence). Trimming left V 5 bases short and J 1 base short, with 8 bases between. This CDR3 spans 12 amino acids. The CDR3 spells CSAGGINYGYTF. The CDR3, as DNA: TGCAGTGCTGGAGGGATTAACTATGGCTACACCTTC.

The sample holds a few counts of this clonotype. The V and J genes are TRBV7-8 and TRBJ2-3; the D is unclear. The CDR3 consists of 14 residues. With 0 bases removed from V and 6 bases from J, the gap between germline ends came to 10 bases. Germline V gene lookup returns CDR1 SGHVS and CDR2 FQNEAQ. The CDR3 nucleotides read TGTGCCAGCAGCTTAGCCGGACCCCCTGATACGCAGTATTTT. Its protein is CASSLAGPPDTQYF.

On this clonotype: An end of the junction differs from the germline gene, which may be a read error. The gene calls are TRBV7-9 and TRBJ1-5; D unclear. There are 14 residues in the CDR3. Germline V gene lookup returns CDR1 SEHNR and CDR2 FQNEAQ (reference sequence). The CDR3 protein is CVSSPTGSRQPQHF. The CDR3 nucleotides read TGTGTCAGCAGCCCCACGGGGTCAAGGCAGCCCCAGCATTTT.

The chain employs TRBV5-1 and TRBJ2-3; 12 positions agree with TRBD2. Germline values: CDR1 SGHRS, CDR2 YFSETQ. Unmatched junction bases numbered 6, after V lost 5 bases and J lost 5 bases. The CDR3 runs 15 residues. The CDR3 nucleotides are TGCGCCAGCAGGTCCCTAGCGGGAGGGCAAGATACGCAGTATTTT. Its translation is CASRSLAGGQDTQYF.

The CDR3 is CASSFAGLATDTQYF. CDR3 nucleotide sequence: TGTGCCAGCAGTTTCGCGGGACTAGCCACAGATACGCAGTATTTT. The chain carries TRBV12-3 or TRBV12-4 and TRBJ2-3; TRBD2 matches 9 bases. The V gene end was trimmed by 3 bases and the J gene end by 2 bases; junction bases not matched to a gene: 3. The CDR3 spans 15 residues.

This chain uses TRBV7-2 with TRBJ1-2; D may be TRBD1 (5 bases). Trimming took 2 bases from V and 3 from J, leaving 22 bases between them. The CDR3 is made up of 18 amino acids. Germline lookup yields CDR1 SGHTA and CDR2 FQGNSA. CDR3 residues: CASSLKEGWGGGDYGYTF. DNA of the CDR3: TGTGCCAGCAGCTTAAAAGAGGGCTGGGGCGGGGGTGACTATGGCTACACCTTC.

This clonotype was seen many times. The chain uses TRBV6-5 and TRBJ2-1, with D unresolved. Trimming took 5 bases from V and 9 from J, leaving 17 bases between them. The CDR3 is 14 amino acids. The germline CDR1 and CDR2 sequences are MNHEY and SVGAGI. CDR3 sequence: CASSRTERGGEQFF. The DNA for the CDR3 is TGTGCCAGCAGTCGTACCGAACGAGGCGGTGAGCAGTTCTTC.

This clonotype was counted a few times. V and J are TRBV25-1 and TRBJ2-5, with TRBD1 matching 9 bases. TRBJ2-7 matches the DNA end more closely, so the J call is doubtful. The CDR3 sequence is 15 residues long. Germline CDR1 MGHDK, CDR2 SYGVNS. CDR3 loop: CASRDPGQGCHEQYF. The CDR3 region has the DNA TGTGCCAGCAGGGACCCGGGACAGGGTTGCCACGAGCAGTACTTC.

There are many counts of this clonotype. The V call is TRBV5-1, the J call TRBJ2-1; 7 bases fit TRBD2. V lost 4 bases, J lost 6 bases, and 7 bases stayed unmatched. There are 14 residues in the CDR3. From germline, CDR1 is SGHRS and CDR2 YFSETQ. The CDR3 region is CASSMAGTTNEQFF. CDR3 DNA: TGCGCCAGCAGCATGGCGGGGACTACCAATGAGCAGTTCTTC.

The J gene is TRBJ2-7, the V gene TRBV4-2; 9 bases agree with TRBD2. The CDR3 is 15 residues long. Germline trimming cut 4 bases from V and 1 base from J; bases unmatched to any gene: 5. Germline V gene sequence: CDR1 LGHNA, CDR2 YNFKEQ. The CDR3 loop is CASSPQREESYEQYF. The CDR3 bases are TGTGCCAGCAGCCCTCAGCGGGAGGAGTCCTACGAGCAGTACTTC.

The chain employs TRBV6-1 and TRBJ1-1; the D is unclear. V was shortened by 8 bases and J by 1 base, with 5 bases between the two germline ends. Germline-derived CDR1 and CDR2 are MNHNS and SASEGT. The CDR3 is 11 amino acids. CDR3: CASEENTEAFF. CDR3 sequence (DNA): TGTGCCAGCGAGGAGAACACTGAAGCTTTCTTT.

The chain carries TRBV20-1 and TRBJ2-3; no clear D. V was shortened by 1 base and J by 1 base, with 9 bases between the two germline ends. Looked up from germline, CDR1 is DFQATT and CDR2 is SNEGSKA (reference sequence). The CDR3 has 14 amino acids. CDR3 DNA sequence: TGCAGTGCTAGAGGGTTAAGGGGCACAGATACGCAGTATTTT. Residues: CSARGLRGTDTQYF.